This TCR beta chain is from a study of blood T cell repertoires in COVID-19. Background on the study: There were acute and convalescent COVID-19 samples, and they came from the United States, Italy and Spain.

As processed by the authors: Amplified reference gene primers provided the basis for estimating nucleated cell counts. Method: immunoSEQ multiplex PCR; TCRdb's copy keeps in-frame clones and lacks some. The DNA was the basis for D and trimming; V, J and clone size are from that table. The sample lists around 300,000 clones, 80% to 90% occurring once. This clone turned up a few times. Trimming removed 4 bases at V and 2 bases at J, with 12 bases between. The germline CDR1 and CDR2 sequences are SGHRS and YFSETQ. The CDR3 runs to 14 residues. This sequence joins TRBV5-1 and TRBJ1-2; possibly TRBD1 for D (6 bases). The sequenced sample consisted of peripheral blood. The receptor's source is a woman aged 65 to 85 with COVID-19, enrolled during active disease. The CDR3 sequence: CASSPGQLNYGYTF. As DNA, the CDR3 is TGCGCCAGCAGCCCGGGACAACTGAACTATGGCTACACCTTC.